This T cell receptor (beta chain) was recovered during a study of blood T cell repertoires in COVID-19. Measured with immunoSEQ multiplex PCR; TCRdb has only the in-frame clones, and not every one. The repertoire consists of some 230,000 clones, with approximately 90% occurring once and the leading ten covering around 2%. V was trimmed by 1 base and J by 6 bases, leaving 12 bases between them. CDR1 is SGHVS and CDR2 is FNYEAQ in the germline V gene. The CDR3 consists of 14 residues. The receptor comes from a man aged 25 to 40 who had recovered from COVID-19. The sequencing sample was made of peripheral blood. J is TRBJ1-2 and V is TRBV7-6; unclear D gene. The CDR3 reads CASSLGRYGDGYTF. The CDR3, as DNA: TGTGCCAGCAGCTTAGGGAGGTACGGGGATGGCTACACCTTC.